These 27 T cell receptor beta chains originate from one sample sequenced in a study of shared clonotypes between healthy human individuals. TCRdb keeps only in-frame clones here, not all; method: immunoSEQ multiplex PCR. The table shows 2 million to 2.5 million clones, with approximately 95% occurring only once. The sequenced sample was naive CD4+ T cells from PBMCs. The subset here: CD45RA+ positively selected. The origin of the receptors is a man younger than 35 in good health. Some clones in this sample may be carry-over from other donors' samples.

V is TRBV29-1 and J is TRBJ2-2, with 8 nucleotides matching TRBD1. The germline CDR1 and CDR2 sequences are SQVTM and ANQGSEA. The CDR3 sequence is 15 residues long. V dropped 4 bases and J dropped 2; count of bases not matched to a gene: 6. The CDR3 is CSVVQGATNTGELFF. The CDR3 bases are TGCAGCGTTGTCCAGGGGGCGACCAACACCGGGGAGCTGTTTTTT.

V gene TRBV18 combines with J gene TRBJ2-3; TRBD1 matches 9 bases. The ends lost 3 bases at V and 4 bases at J; junction bases unmatched: 8. The CDR3 contains 16 residues. Germline assignment: CDR1 KGHSH and CDR2 LQKENI. Here the CDR3 DNA reads TGTGCCAGCTCACCGGTATCCGGGACAGGGCCAGATACGCAGTATTTT. Its protein product is CASSPVSGTGPDTQYF.

The chain has TRBV28 and TRBJ1-2; weak D call: TRBD1 (6 bases). There are 14 residues in the CDR3. With 6 bases removed from V and 4 bases from J, the gap between germline ends came to 15 bases. Germline values: CDR1 MDHEN, CDR2 SYDVKM. The CDR3 bases are TGTGCCAGCAGGTTTACAGGGTTATCCTATGGCTACACCTTC. Translating it yields CASRFTGLSYGYTF.

To note about this clone: The identical CDR3 is also encoded by other nucleotide sequences in the sample. The chain uses TRBV6-5 and TRBJ2-7; no firm D call. There are 14 residues in the CDR3. Germline assignment: CDR1 MNHEY and CDR2 SVGAGI. V lost 0 bases, J lost 3 bases, and 9 bases lay in between. The CDR3 protein is CASSYSGSSYEQYF. The CDR3 region has the DNA TGTGCCAGCAGTTACTCAGGGTCCAGCTACGAGCAGTACTTC.

A single count supports this clone. The genes are TRBV27 and TRBJ2-5; D perhaps matches TRBD1 (5 bases). This CDR3 spans 18 amino acids. From germline, CDR1 is MNHEY and CDR2 SMNVEV (reference sequence). V lost 8 bases, J lost 2 bases, and 27 bases lay in between. The CDR3 sequence is CASRLRGLRRDHQETQYF. The CDR3 DNA is TGTGCCAGCCGCCTAAGGGGCCTCAGACGAGACCATCAAGAGACCCAGTACTTC.

The chain combines TRBV6-6 with TRBJ2-3, with D possibly TRBD1 on 6 matching bases. V lost 7 bases and J lost 5, with 19 bases in between. This CDR3 has 15 residues. The germline V gene encodes CDR1 MNHNY and CDR2 SVGAGI (reference sequence). DNA for the CDR3: TGTGCCAGCACCCCGCGCAGGGGCCCTGTAGATACGCAGTATTTT. Translation: CASTPRRGPVDTQYF.

The V and J genes are TRBV6-5 and TRBJ1-1; D unresolved. CDR1 is MNHEY, CDR2 SVGAGI, per germline. Between the trimmed V and J ends, which lost 6 bases and 4 bases, there was a span of 12 bases. The CDR3 loop spans 13 amino acids. The CDR3 sequence: CASSSAKGTEAFF. CDR3 sequence (DNA): TGTGCCAGCAGCTCGGCCAAGGGCACTGAAGCTTTCTTT.

This chain joins TRBV9 and TRBJ2-3, with 11 bases fitting TRBD2. Germline-derived CDR1 and CDR2 are SGDLS and YYNGEE. The J segment lost 5 bases and the V segment lost 4 bases, leaving 9 bases of the junction unmatched. The CDR3 consists of 16 residues. The CDR3 DNA sequence: TGTGCCAGCAGCCGGGATAGCGGGAGGGCCGGAGATACGCAGTATTTT. Translated: CASSRDSGRAGDTQYF.

V is TRBV2 and J is TRBJ1-5; possible D gene TRBD1, 6 bases. Trimming shortened V by 4 bases and J by 7 bases, and 17 bases separated the two germline ends. This CDR3 contains 15 residues. Looked up from germline, CDR1 is SNHLY and CDR2 is FYNNEI. The CDR3 DNA follows: TGTGCCAGCAGTGGAACCGGGACACGAAGCCAGCCCCAGCATTTT. This translates into CASSGTGTRSQPQHF.

The J gene is TRBJ2-3, the V gene TRBV5-1, with TRBD1 matching 9 bases. CDR1 is SGHRS, CDR2 YFSETQ, per germline. V was pared by 1 base and J by 2 bases, with 11 bases of the junction left unmatched. There are 18 residues in the CDR3. For the CDR3, the DNA is TGCGCCAGCAGCTTGTTTACAGGGGGCGGTTGGGACACAGATACGCAGTATTTT. This sequence encodes CASSLFTGGGWDTDTQYF. Combining the CDR3 with reference TRBV5-1 and TRBJ2-3 gives the whole variable domain KAGVTQTPRYLIKTRGQQVTLSCSPISGHRSVSWYQQTPGQGLQFLFEYFSETQRNKGNFPGRFSGRQFSNSRSEMNVSTLELGDSALYLCASSLFTGGGWDTDTQYFGPGTRLTVL.

V gene TRBV29-1 combines with J gene TRBJ2-3; no clear D gene. Trimming removed 8 bases at V and 3 bases at J, with 12 bases between. Germline CDR1 and CDR2: SQVTM and ANQGSEA. CDR3 size: 12 residues. CDR3 protein: CSTRHRTDTQYF. DNA for the CDR3: TGCAGCACGAGACACCGTACAGATACGCAGTATTTT.

The chain has TRBV15 and TRBJ1-5; D remains unclear. This CDR3 region has 16 residues. Between the trimmed V and J ends, which lost 0 bases and 3 bases, there was a span of 12 bases. Germline values: CDR1 LNHNV, CDR2 YYDKDF (reference sequence). CDR3 DNA: TGTGCCACCAGCAGAGATCCCAGGTCCCCCAATCAGCCCCAGCATTTT. This gives the protein CATSRDPRSPNQPQHF.

The CDR3 nucleotides are TGTGCCAGCAGTTCTGTCCAGTCCAACTATGGCTACACCTTC. Protein: CASSSVQSNYGYTF. The chain joins TRBV6-5 to TRBJ1-2; D is ambiguous. The CDR3 covers 14 residues. Trimming left V 4 bases short and J 2 bases short, with 11 bases between. Germline V gives CDR1 MNHEY, CDR2 SVGAGI.

The rearrangement links TRBV5-6 to TRBJ2-7; possibly TRBD1 for D (6 bases). V shed 3 bases and J shed 1 base, with 11 bases lying between them. The germline V gene encodes CDR1 SGHDT and CDR2 YYEEEE. CDR3 length: 14 amino acids. CDR3 sequence: CASSSDSASYEQYF. CDR3 DNA: TGTGCCAGCAGCTCGGACAGTGCGTCCTACGAGCAGTACTTC. Full variable domain (remainder filled in from reference TRBV5-6 and TRBJ2-7): DAGVTQSPTHLIKTRGQQVTLRCSPKSGHDTVSWYQQALGQGPQFIFQYYEEEERQRGNFPDRFSGHQFPNYSSELNVNALLLGDSALYLCASSSDSASYEQYFGPGTRLTVT.

The rearrangement joins TRBV29-1 to TRBJ2-1; possibly TRBD1 for D (5 bases). With 6 bases removed from V and 4 bases from J, the gap between germline ends came to 13 bases. The CDR3 totals 13 residues. From germline, CDR1 is SQVTM and CDR2 ANQGSEA. CDR3 region: CSVPGRVYNEQFF. The CDR3 coding sequence is TGCAGCGTCCCGGGCAGGGTGTACAATGAGCAGTTCTTC.

The chain carries TRBV4-1 and TRBJ1-3; D not resolved. Germline CDR1 reads MGHRA; CDR2 reads YSYEKL. The CDR3 sequence is 14 residues long. The V gene lost 1 base and the J gene lost 0 bases, with 4 bases spanning the gap. This CDR3 reads CASSQGISGNTIYF. Written as DNA, the CDR3 is TGCGCCAGCAGCCAAGGGATCTCTGGAAACACCATATATTTT.

The rearrangement joins TRBV11-1 to TRBJ2-7, with 13 bases aligning to TRBD2. Germline assignment: CDR1 SGHAT and CDR2 FQDESV (reference sequence). The CDR3 extends over 15 amino acids. The V gene end was trimmed by 7 bases and the J gene end by 3 bases; junction bases not matched to a gene: 6. CDR3 sequence reads: CASKMGTSGIYEQYF. In DNA form, the CDR3 reads TGTGCCAGCAAAATGGGGACTAGCGGGATCTACGAGCAGTACTTC.

About this clone: This same CDR3 is encoded by further DNA sequences in the sample. The rearrangement uses TRBV28 and TRBJ2-6, with D maybe TRBD2 (6 bases). The germline V gene has CDR1 MDHEN and CDR2 SYDVKM. The V and J ends lost 6 bases and 0 bases respectively, with 6 bases between them. The CDR3 has 14 residues. This chain's CDR3 is CASSGGSGANVLTF. CDR3 sequence (DNA): TGTGCCAGCAGCGGGGGCTCTGGGGCCAACGTCCTGACTTTC.

This rearrangement joins TRBV4-3 to TRBJ2-3, with 12 positions matching TRBD1. The CDR3 covers 15 residues. The germline V gene has CDR1 LGHNA and CDR2 YSLEER. V was pared by 4 bases and J by 5 bases, with 4 bases of the junction left unmatched. CDR3 sequence reads: CASSRGQGARDTQYF. DNA for the CDR3: TGCGCCAGCAGCCGGGGACAGGGGGCGCGAGATACGCAGTATTTT.

V gene TRBV7-3 combines with J gene TRBJ2-1; D possibly corresponds to TRBD2 (5 bases). V was trimmed by 1 base and J by 9 bases, leaving 10 bases between them. The V gene's germline CDR1 is SGHTA and CDR2 FQGTGA. This CDR3 region has 13 residues. The CDR3 DNA reads as TGTGCCAGCAGCTTAATTTTTGGAGGTGAGCAGTTCTTC. The encoded protein is CASSLIFGGEQFF.

The J gene is TRBJ1-2, the V gene TRBV5-8, with D hard to call. CDR1 and CDR2 (germline): SGHTS, YDEGEE. Deletions cut 1 base from V and 5 bases from J, with 12 bases between. This CDR3 has 14 residues. DNA of the CDR3: TGTGCCAGCAGCTTGCGGACGTCGGGGTATGGCTACACCTTC. Encoded protein: CASSLRTSGYGYTF.

The chain uses TRBV2 and TRBJ1-4, with 7 bases aligning to TRBD1. Germline V gives CDR1 SNHLY, CDR2 FYNNEI. The CDR3 has 15 amino acids. The trim removed 3 bases at V and 2 bases at J, leaving 3 bases unmatched. CDR3 nucleotides: TGTGCCAGCAGTGACCAGGGGGGTACTAATGAAAAACTGTTTTTT. Its translation is CASSDQGGTNEKLFF.

The CDR3 loop reads CASSLGTPTYEQYF. CDR3 nucleotides: TGTGCCAGCAGTTTAGGGACACCCACCTACGAGCAGTACTTC. The V call is TRBV28, the J call TRBJ2-7; D is perhaps TRBD1 (6 bases). Trimming left V 2 bases short and J 2 bases short, with 10 bases between. Germline V lookup: CDR1 MDHEN, CDR2 SYDVKM. The CDR3 contains 14 residues.

The J gene is TRBJ2-1, the V gene TRBV5-1; D uncertain. The CDR3 contains 14 residues. CDR1 and CDR2 from the germline V gene are SGHRS and YFSETQ. V shed 0 bases and J shed 6 bases, with 10 bases lying between them. The CDR3 reads CASSLVDLGNEQFF. The CDR3 DNA reads as TGCGCCAGCAGCTTGGTGGATCTAGGCAATGAGCAGTTCTTC.

The chain employs TRBV7-8 and TRBJ2-2; 10 positions agree with TRBD2. CDR3 length: 17 residues. Germline V gives CDR1 SGHVS, CDR2 FQNEAQ. V lost 5 bases to trimming and J lost 1 base; unmatched junction nucleotides: 7. The CDR3 sequence is CASSPRGLAENTGELFF. The CDR3 DNA reads TGTGCCAGCAGCCCTCGCGGACTAGCGGAGAACACCGGGGAGCTGTTTTTT.

With regard to this clone: This sample includes further DNA sequences coding for the same CDR3. CDR3 bases: TGTGCCAGCAGCTTTGGGCCGGGGGACGAGCAGTACTTC. Residues: CASSFGPGDEQYF. The chain employs TRBV7-2 and TRBJ2-7, with a possible D match to TRBD2 (6 bases). The germline V gene has CDR1 SGHTA and CDR2 FQGNSA. The V end lost 3 bases, the J end lost 5 bases, and 11 bases lay between the germline ends. The CDR3 spans 13 residues.

J is TRBJ2-1 and V is TRBV5-4; no clear D gene. Germline CDR1 SGHNT, CDR2 YYREEE (reference sequence). Deletions cut 4 bases from V and 4 bases from J, with 18 bases between. This CDR3 has 16 amino acids. CDR3 sequence: CASSPSTRGGYNEQFF. The CDR3, as DNA: TGTGCCAGCAGCCCGTCCACCAGAGGCGGTTACAATGAGCAGTTCTTC.